This is a list of T cell receptor beta chains from one sample in a study of blood T cell repertoires in COVID-19. Repertoires were generated with immunoSEQ multiplex PCR, while TCRdb's copy carries only in-frame clones and drops some. The sample lists 150,000 to 200,000 clones; about 86% were seen once. Sequencing was carried out using peripheral blood. Receptor source: a woman older than 75 with acute or convalescent COVID-19. CDR3s leave out the opening cysteine and the closing phenylalanine or tryptophan. The order of the fields is CDR3 protein, V gene, J gene.

ASSIVGTGDTEAF	TRBV19	TRBJ1-1
ASSLPQEDWTRT	TRBV7-3	TRBJ1-2
ASSLDGVGITEAF	TRBV7-8	TRBJ1-1
ASHRDRGNQPQH	TRBV28	TRBJ1-5
ASSYTHKLTYNEQF	TRBV6-5	TRBJ2-1
ASSIGGLGNEQF	TRBV19	TRBJ2-1
ASSPRAGGPRNEQF	TRBV27	TRBJ2-1
ATSNRRSEAF	TRBV15	TRBJ1-1
ASSSVRARWTSRSSYEQY	TRBV13	TRBJ2-7
ASSFKWGEKETQY	TRBV5-5	TRBJ2-5
ASSLNRGRTEAF	TRBV19	TRBJ1-1
ASSPPEASYEQY	TRBV18	TRBJ2-7
AISDGDRDEQY	TRBV10-3	TRBJ2-7
ATSRATAGVETQY	TRBV15	TRBJ2-5
ASNQGLVDQPQH	TRBV6-6	TRBJ1-5
ASSPYPGQGYNEQF	TRBV19	TRBJ2-1
ASSSSGTPRVNEQF	TRBV7-9	TRBJ2-1
ASSFQGAEEKLF	TRBV5-4	TRBJ1-4
ASSSGTANEQF	TRBV9	TRBJ2-1
ASSHVRGAGGYT	TRBV11-2	TRBJ1-2
ASSQEGQGRYGYT	TRBV4-2	TRBJ1-2
ASRGQGLAGGGSYNEQF	TRBV19	TRBJ2-1
ASSQDAREVNYGYT	TRBV4-1	TRBJ1-2
ASSGSWTGVTWRYEQY	TRBV6-4	TRBJ2-7
ASRTYESGVNIQY	TRBV6-5	TRBJ2-4
ASSQDLGADTGELF	TRBV4-3	TRBJ2-2
ASSPMASRNNEQF	TRBV7-2	TRBJ2-1
ASSQGRNNEQF	TRBV18	TRBJ2-1
SAREVAPDTQY	TRBV29-1	TRBJ2-3
ATSREGLGQGSYEQY	TRBV15	TRBJ2-7
ASSVERGQGTGELF	TRBV19	TRBJ2-2
ASRLGATGVEQY	TRBV6-5	TRBJ2-7
ASSSSGRTKNIQY	TRBV6-5	TRBJ2-4
ASGNGRAVGEQF	TRBV9	TRBJ2-1
ASRRDSASLYGYT	TRBV27	TRBJ1-2